This T cell receptor (beta chain) was found in a study of T cells after yellow fever vaccination. TCRdb reprocessed the 5' RACE reads with MiXCR, giving one entry per CDR3 protein. The repertoire holds almost 600,000 distinct CDR3 sequences, with 13% as singletons. Germline-derived CDR1 and CDR2 are MNHNS and SASEGT. The CDR3 length is 14 residues. V lost 8 bases, J lost 2 bases, and 10 bases lay in between. The sequenced sample was PBMCs, obtained on the day of the yellow fever booster vaccination. The V and J genes are TRBV6-1 and TRBJ2-6, with no clear D. The sequence derives from a man in his thirties or forties who received the YFV17D yellow fever vaccine. The CDR3 sequence is CASGRDAGANVLTF. The CDR3, as DNA: TGTGCCAGCGGACGCGACGCTGGGGCCAACGTCCTGACTTTC.